Following are 2 T cell receptor beta chains from one sample sequenced in a study of blood T cells in healthy people across ages. The second PCR ran about 6 to 12 cycles with a sample-barcoded 5' primer and J-beta primers. MiXCR, applied by TCRdb to the 5' RACE reads, yields one record per CDR3 protein. The repertoire holds approximately 790,000 distinct CDR3 sequences, with around 62% as singletons. Sequenced material: blood. These receptors were obtained from a young man in good health.

As regards this clonotype: Compared with germline, one end of the junction differs, possibly owing to a read error. The CDR3 DNA follows: TGTGCCGGCAGTTTATTTTCAGGGGCTCACAATGAGCAGTTCTTC. It codes for CAGSLFSGAHNEQFF. The V gene is TRBV27, the J gene TRBJ2-1, with D perhaps matching TRBD1 (6 bases). CDR3 length: 15 amino acids. Germline V gene sequence: CDR1 MNHEY, CDR2 SMNVEV (reference sequence).

V gene TRBV12-3 or TRBV12-4 combines with J gene TRBJ2-2, with 10 bases that match TRBD2. Losses at the gene ends were 5 bases for V and 7 bases for J; bases not matched to a gene: 7. The CDR3 extends over 15 amino acids. This CDR3 is CASSPVTSGHGELFF. The CDR3 DNA follows: TGTGCCAGCAGTCCCGTGACTAGCGGGCACGGGGAGCTGTTTTTT.